These 10 T cell receptor beta chains came from one sample sequenced in a study of identical twins. MiXCR, run by TCRdb on the 5' RACE reads, gives a single entry per CDR3 protein. The data show 200,000 to 250,000 distinct CDR3 sequences, about 14% seen once. Sequences were obtained from memory (CD45RO+) T cells sorted from blood. The receptors shown here come from a woman younger than 30 in good health.

This clonotype was seen only a few times. J is TRBJ2-3 and V is TRBV11-2, with D hard to call. This CDR3 region has 15 residues. Trimming took 4 bases from V and 1 from J, leaving 12 bases between them. Per the germline V gene, CDR1 is SGHAT and CDR2 is FQNNGV. CDR3 region: CASSSFRWGTDTQYF. The CDR3 DNA sequence: TGTGCCAGCAGCTCCTTTAGATGGGGCACAGATACGCAGTATTTT.

This clonotype was observed many times. The chain employs TRBV12-3 or TRBV12-4 and TRBJ1-5, with D possibly matching TRBD1 (5 bases). Trimming pared 5 bases from V and 11 bases from J, leaving 19 bases between. CDR3 length: 14 amino acids. CDR3 sequence: CASSGPPGFLAQHF. CDR3 nucleotide sequence: TGTGCCAGCAGTGGACCGCCAGGGTTCCTTGCCCAGCATTTT.

This clonotype was picked up a small number of times. The J gene is TRBJ2-2, the V gene TRBV6-1; the match to TRBD2 covers 9 bases. This CDR3 spans 15 amino acids. With V trimmed by 6 bases and J by 4 bases, 6 bases remained unmatched. The germline V gene has CDR1 MNHNS and CDR2 SASEGT. The chain's CDR3 is CASRSTSGLTGELFF. The CDR3 bases are TGTGCCAGCAGGTCGACTAGCGGTCTCACCGGGGAGCTGTTTTTT.

This clonotype was detected a few times. The V and J genes are TRBV7-8 and TRBJ2-7; D not certain. The V end lost 5 bases, the J end lost 3 bases, and 8 bases lay between the germline ends. The CDR3 has 12 residues. Germline values: CDR1 SGHVS, CDR2 FQNEAQ. CDR3 sequence (DNA): TGTGCCAGCAGCGCCTCACACTACGAGCAGTACTTC. Residues: CASSASHYEQYF.

This clonotype occurred many times. This chain uses TRBV25-1 with TRBJ2-1, with 10 bases identical to TRBD1. The length of the CDR3 is 16 residues. V lost 3 bases, J lost 0 bases, and 2 bases stayed unmatched. CDR1 and CDR2 (germline): MGHDK, SYGVNS. CDR3 loop: CASSEDRGYSYNEQFF. Written as DNA, the CDR3 is TGTGCCAGCAGTGAGGACAGGGGGTACTCCTACAATGAGCAGTTCTTC.

The sample holds a few counts of this clonotype. The chain links TRBV7-8 to TRBJ2-5; 8 bases align to TRBD1. V gave up 3 bases and J gave up 9 bases; unmatched junction bases: 9. From germline, CDR1 is SGHVS and CDR2 FQNEAQ. The CDR3 is made up of 14 amino acids. DNA of the CDR3: TGTGCCAGCAGCTTGGGCCGGACAGGGCCGGCCCAGTACTTC. Translation: CASSLGRTGPAQYF.

The chain couples TRBV6-5 to TRBJ2-5; D remains unclear. With 7 bases removed from V and 8 bases from J, the gap between germline ends came to 8 bases. Germline lookup yields CDR1 MNHEY and CDR2 SVGAGI. This CDR3 comprises 10 residues. The chain's CDR3 is CASTPRTQYF. In DNA form, the CDR3 reads TGTGCCAGCACCCCCCGAACCCAGTACTTC.

The chain is built from TRBV5-5 and TRBJ2-6; D gene ambiguous. The CDR3 loop spans 16 amino acids. Germline lookup yields CDR1 SGHKS and CDR2 YYEKEE (reference sequence). The V end was cut by 0 bases, the J end by 0 bases, with 7 bases between. The CDR3 reads CASSLVQHSGANVLTF. In DNA, the CDR3 is TGTGCCAGCAGCTTGGTTCAACACTCTGGGGCCAACGTCCTGACTTTC.

CDR3: CASSHPGGRYEQYF. The DNA for the CDR3 is TGCGCCAGCAGCCACCCGGGAGGCCGGTACGAGCAGTACTTC. This chain connects TRBV4-1 to TRBJ2-7; 7 nucleotides line up with TRBD2. Trimming took 3 bases from V and 4 from J; bases not matched to a gene: 6. This CDR3 has 14 residues. Per the germline V gene, CDR1 is MGHRA and CDR2 is YSYEKL.

A note on this clonotype: Being one base from a much bigger clone, this may be a read error. The genes are TRBV4-3 and TRBJ2-7; a weak D match, TRBD2 (6 bases). In germline, CDR1 is LGHNA, CDR2 YSLEER. Trimming stripped 1 base from V and 7 bases from J, with 17 bases between. CDR3 size: 15 residues. Here the CDR3 reads CASSQGGTGLLEQYF. The CDR3 region has the DNA TGCGCCAGCAGCCAAGGCGGGACGGGTTTACTAGAGCAGTACTTC.